The T cell receptor (beta chain) described here comes from a study of OX40 agonist ivuxolimab in advanced cancers. Study details: The group had a mean age of around 60 years, ranged from roughly 20 to 80, and was roughly 83% male.

The repertoire was sequenced with immunoSEQ multiplex PCR; TCRdb's copy has only in-frame clones and lacks some. The table shows 70,000 or so clones, with around 84% occurring only once. Note on this clone: The antigen is unknown.

CDR3 length: 14 amino acids. The germline V gene has CDR1 SGHAT and CDR2 FQDESV (reference sequence). V gave up 2 bases and J gave up 1 base, with 8 bases separating them. Points from the study as a whole: Also showing low normalized T-cell clonal expansion were some of the nonresponders.

Sequencing used CD4+ or CD8+ T cells sorted from blood, obtained in a trial of the OX40 agonist ivuxolimab. J is TRBJ2-5 and V is TRBV11-1, with D possibly TRBD1 on 5 matching bases. This clonotype originated in an adult with an advanced solid tumor such as melanoma, head and neck, liver or kidney cancer. For the CDR3, the DNA is TGTGCCAGCAGCTTAAACAGGATCCAAGAGACCCAGTACTTC. This encodes CASSLNRIQETQYF.